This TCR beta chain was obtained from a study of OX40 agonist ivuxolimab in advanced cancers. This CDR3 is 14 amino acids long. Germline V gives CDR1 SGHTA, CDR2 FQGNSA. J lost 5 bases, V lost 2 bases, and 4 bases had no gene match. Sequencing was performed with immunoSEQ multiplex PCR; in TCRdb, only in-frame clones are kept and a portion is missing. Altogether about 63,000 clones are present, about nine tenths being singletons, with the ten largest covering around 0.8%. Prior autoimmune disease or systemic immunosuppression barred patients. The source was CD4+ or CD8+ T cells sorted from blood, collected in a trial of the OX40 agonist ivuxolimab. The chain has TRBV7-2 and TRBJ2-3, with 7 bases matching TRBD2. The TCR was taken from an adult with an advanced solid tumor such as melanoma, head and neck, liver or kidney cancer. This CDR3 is CASSLFLAGDTQYF. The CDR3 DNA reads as TGTGCCAGCAGCTTATTTTTAGCGGGAGATACGCAGTATTTT.